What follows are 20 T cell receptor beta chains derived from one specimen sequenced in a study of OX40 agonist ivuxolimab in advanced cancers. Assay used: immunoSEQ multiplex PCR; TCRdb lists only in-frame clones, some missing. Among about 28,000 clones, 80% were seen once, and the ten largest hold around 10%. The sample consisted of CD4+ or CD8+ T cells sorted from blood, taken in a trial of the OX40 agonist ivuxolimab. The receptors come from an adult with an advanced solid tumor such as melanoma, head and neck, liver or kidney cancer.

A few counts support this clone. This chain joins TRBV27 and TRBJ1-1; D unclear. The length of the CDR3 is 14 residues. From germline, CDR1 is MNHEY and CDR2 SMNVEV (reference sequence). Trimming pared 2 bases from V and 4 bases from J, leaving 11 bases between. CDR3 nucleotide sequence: TGTGCCAGCAGTTTAAACCCGGGAGGCACTGAAGCTTTCTTT. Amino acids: CASSLNPGGTEAFF.

The CDR3, as DNA: TGCGCCAGCAGCCAAGTGGGTGAGCAGTTCTTC. Encoded protein: CASSQVGEQFF. The J gene is TRBJ2-1, the V gene TRBV4-1; no clear D gene. Deletions cut 1 base from V and 9 bases from J, with 4 bases between. This CDR3 comprises 11 residues. Germline-derived CDR1 and CDR2 are MGHRA and YSYEKL.

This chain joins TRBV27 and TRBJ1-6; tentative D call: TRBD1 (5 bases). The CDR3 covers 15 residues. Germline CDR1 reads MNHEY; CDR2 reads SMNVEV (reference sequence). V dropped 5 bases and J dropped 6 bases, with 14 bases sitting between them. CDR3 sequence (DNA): TGTGCCAGCAGTCCCGGGACCTTCGCTAATTCACCCCTCCACTTT. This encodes CASSPGTFANSPLHF.

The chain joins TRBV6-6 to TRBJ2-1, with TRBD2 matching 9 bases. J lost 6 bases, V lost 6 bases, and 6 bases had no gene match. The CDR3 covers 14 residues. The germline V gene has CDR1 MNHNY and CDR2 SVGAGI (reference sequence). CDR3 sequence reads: CASRQAGGGNEQFF. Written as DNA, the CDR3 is TGTGCCAGCAGACAAGCGGGGGGTGGCAATGAGCAGTTCTTC.

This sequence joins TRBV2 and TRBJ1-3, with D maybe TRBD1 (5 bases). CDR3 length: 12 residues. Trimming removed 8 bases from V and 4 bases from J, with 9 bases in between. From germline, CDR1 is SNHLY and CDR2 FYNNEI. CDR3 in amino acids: CASVRAGNTIYF. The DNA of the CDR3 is TGTGCCAGCGTCAGGGCCGGAAACACCATATATTTT.

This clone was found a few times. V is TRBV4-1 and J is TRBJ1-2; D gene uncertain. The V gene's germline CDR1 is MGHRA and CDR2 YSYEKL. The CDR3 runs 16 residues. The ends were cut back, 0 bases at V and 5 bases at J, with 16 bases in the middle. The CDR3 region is CASSQDPGQDPYGYTF. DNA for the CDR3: TGCGCCAGCAGCCAAGACCCAGGTCAAGACCCATATGGCTACACCTTC.

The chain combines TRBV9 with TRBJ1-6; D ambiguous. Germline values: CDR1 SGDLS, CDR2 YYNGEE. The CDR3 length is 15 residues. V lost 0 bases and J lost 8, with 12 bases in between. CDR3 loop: CASSVDGPGDSPLHF. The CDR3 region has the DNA TGTGCCAGCAGCGTAGATGGGCCTGGGGATTCACCCCTCCACTTT.

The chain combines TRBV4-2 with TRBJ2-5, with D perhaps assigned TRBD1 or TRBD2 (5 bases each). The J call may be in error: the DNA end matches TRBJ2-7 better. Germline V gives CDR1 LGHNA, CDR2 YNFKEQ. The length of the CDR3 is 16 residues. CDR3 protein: CASSPAPPGDVYEQYF. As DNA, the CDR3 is TGTGCCAGCAGCCCAGCGCCCCCCGGGGACGTGTACGAGCAGTACTTC.

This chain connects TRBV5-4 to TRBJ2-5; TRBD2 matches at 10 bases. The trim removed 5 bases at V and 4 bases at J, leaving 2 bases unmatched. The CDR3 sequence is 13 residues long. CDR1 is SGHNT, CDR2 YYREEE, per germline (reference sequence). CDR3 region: CASRAGGGETQYF. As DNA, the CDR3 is TGTGCCAGCAGAGCGGGGGGGGGAGAGACCCAGTACTTC. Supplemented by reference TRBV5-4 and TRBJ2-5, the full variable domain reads ETGVTQSPTHLIKTRGQQVTLRCSSQSGHNTVSWYQQALGQGPQFIFQYYREEENGRGNFPPRFSGLQFPNYSSELNVNALELDDSALYLCASRAGGGETQYFGPGTRLLVL.

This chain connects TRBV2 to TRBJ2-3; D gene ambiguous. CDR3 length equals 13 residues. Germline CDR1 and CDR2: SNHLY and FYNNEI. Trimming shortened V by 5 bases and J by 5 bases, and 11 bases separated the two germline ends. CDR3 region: CASSTFGGDTQYF. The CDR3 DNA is TGTGCCAGCAGTACCTTCGGTGGAGATACGCAGTATTTT.

CDR3 sequence (DNA): TGTGCCAGCAGCGTGGGTGGACGGCCTGAGCAGTTCTTC. This sequence encodes CASSVGGRPEQFF. V is TRBV5-6 and J is TRBJ2-1; D remains ambiguous. The CDR3 is 13 amino acids. Germline-derived CDR1 and CDR2 are SGHDT and YYEEEE. V lost 4 bases and J lost 9, with 14 bases in between.

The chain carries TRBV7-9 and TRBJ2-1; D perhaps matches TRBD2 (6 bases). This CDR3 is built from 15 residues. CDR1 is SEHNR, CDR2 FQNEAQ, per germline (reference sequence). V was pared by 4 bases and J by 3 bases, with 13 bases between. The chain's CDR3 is CASSSGGWGYNEQFF. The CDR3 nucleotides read TGTGCCAGCAGCTCCGGGGGTTGGGGCTACAATGAGCAGTTCTTC.

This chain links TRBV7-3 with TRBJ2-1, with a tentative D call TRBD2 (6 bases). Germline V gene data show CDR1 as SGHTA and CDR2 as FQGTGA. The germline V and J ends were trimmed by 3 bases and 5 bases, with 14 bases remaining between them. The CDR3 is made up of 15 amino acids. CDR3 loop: CASSFLGLPDNEQFF. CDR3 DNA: TGTGCCAGCAGCTTTCTGGGACTTCCCGACAATGAGCAGTTCTTC.

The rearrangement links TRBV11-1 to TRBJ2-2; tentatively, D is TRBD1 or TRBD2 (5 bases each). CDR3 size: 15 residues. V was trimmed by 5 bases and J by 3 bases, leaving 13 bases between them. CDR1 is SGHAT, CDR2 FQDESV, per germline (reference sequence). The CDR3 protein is CASSPGASYTGELFF. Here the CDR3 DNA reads TGTGCCAGCAGCCCTGGGGCTAGCTACACCGGGGAGCTGTTTTTT.

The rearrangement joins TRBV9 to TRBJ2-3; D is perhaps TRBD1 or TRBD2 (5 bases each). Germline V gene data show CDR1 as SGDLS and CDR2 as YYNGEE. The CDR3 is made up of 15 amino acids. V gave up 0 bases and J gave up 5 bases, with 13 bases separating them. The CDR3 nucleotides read TGTGCCAGCAGCGTAGTGGGGACCCTCGGAGATACGCAGTATTTT. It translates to CASSVVGTLGDTQYF.

CDR3 sequence: CASSSGMDTQYF. The CDR3, as DNA: TGTGCCAGCAGCTCCGGTATGGATACGCAGTATTTT. This chain joins TRBV7-8 and TRBJ2-3; D remains unclear. The CDR3 covers 12 residues. Germline CDR1 and CDR2: SGHVS and FQNEAQ. V lost 4 bases, J lost 6 bases, and 8 bases lay in between.

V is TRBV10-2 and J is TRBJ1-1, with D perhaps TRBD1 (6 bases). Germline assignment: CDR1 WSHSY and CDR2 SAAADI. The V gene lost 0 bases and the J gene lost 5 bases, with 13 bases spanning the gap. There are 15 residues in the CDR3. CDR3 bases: TGCGCCAGCAGTGAGTCGCCAGGGGTTGGTACTGAAGCTTTCTTT. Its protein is CASSESPGVGTEAFF.

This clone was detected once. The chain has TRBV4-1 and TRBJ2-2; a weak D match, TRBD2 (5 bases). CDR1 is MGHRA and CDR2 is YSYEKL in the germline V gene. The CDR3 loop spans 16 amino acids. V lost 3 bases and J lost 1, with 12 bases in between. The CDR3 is CASSHPRGGNTGELFF. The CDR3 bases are TGCGCCAGCAGCCACCCTCGGGGTGGGAACACCGGGGAGCTGTTTTTT.

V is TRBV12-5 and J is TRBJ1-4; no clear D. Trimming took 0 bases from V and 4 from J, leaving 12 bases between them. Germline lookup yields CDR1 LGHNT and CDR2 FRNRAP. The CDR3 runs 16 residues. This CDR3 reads CASGLVLSGINEKLFF. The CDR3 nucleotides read TGTGCTAGTGGTTTGGTACTGAGTGGCATTAATGAAAAACTGTTTTTT.

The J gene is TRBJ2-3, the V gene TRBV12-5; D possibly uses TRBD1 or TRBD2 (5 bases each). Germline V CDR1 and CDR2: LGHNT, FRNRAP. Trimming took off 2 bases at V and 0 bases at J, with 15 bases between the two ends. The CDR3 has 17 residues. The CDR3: CASGLYPMWGSTDTQYF. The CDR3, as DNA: TGTGCTAGTGGTTTGTACCCTATGTGGGGGAGCACAGATACGCAGTATTTT.